The 17 T cell receptor beta chains given below trace back to one sample, sequenced in a study of control samples from healthy donors and cancer patients (dated by TCRdb to about 2020). Library generation was performed with the immunoSEQ multiplex PCR assay. TCRdb's version of the immuneACCESS table is confined to in-frame rearrangements and falls short of the full clone set. An unresolved V gene accounts for under half of the shortfall where checked; the remainder is of unknown origin. Here the sample has around 130,000 clones; approximately 90% occur a single time. The ten largest clonotypes hold about 3.4% of the sample. The sample consisted of blood. All receptors come from a man aged 50 to 59 in good health.

This clone is a singleton in its sample. The chain links TRBV5-1 to TRBJ2-1; 10 bases align to TRBD2. V trimming: 0 bases; J trimming: 0 bases; junction bases outside the gene matches: 6. CDR1 SGHRS and CDR2 YFSETQ come from the germline V gene. CDR3 length equals 18 residues. The CDR3 region is CASSLASGGISSYNEQFF. CDR3 in DNA: TGCGCCAGCAGCTTGGCTAGCGGGGGAATCAGCTCCTACAATGAGCAGTTCTTC.

The genes are TRBV2 and TRBJ2-5; TRBD1 matches 12 bases. The CDR3 consists of 16 residues. Germline CDR1 SNHLY, CDR2 FYNNEI. Unmatched junction bases numbered 13, after V lost 9 bases and J lost 5 bases. DNA of the CDR3: TGTGCCAGTCCCTCCGGGACAGGGGGCGAGATGGAGACCCAGTACTTC. Translating it yields CASPSGTGGEMETQYF.

This clone was detected only once. J is TRBJ2-5 and V is TRBV5-1; 12 bases are shared with TRBD1. The CDR3 runs to 15 residues. CDR1 is SGHRS and CDR2 is YFSETQ in the germline V gene. The V segment lost 7 bases and the J segment 5 bases; nucleotides outside the gene matches: 9. The CDR3 is CASGTGGPFGETQYF. Here the CDR3 DNA reads TGCGCCAGCGGGACAGGGGGCCCATTTGGGGAGACCCAGTACTTC.

The chain carries TRBV30 and TRBJ2-5, with D perhaps matching TRBD1 (6 bases). The V end lost 1 base, the J end lost 1 base, and 10 bases lay between the germline ends. The CDR3 runs 14 residues. Germline V CDR1 and CDR2: GTSNPN, SVGIG (reference sequence). CDR3 DNA: TGTGCCTGGAGTGCCCACAGGGCCCAAGAGACCCAGTACTTC. Its protein product is CAWSAHRAQETQYF.

The J gene is TRBJ2-2, the V gene TRBV29-1, with D maybe TRBD2 (5 bases). V lost 3 bases to trimming and J lost 0 bases, with 17 bases between them. CDR3 length: 17 residues. Looked up from germline, CDR1 is SQVTM and CDR2 is ANQGSEA. Here the CDR3 reads CSVDFSPEGANTGELFF. DNA for the CDR3: TGCAGCGTTGACTTCTCCCCAGAGGGCGCGAACACCGGGGAGCTGTTTTTT.

This chain joins TRBV3-1 (or the pseudogene TRBV3-2) and TRBJ1-2; D is unresolved. Germline V CDR1 and CDR2: LGHDT, YNNKEL (reference sequence). This CDR3 contains 14 residues. The V end lost 0 bases, the J end lost 5 bases, and 10 bases lay between the germline ends. The CDR3 DNA follows: TGTGCCAGCAGCCAAGAGGGAGGTCCATATGGCTACACCTTC. Translated: CASSQEGGPYGYTF.

The chain has TRBV5-1 and TRBJ2-1; D is unresolved. This CDR3 region has 15 residues. V lost 0 bases to trimming and J lost 3 bases, with 10 bases between them. Germline V lookup: CDR1 SGHRS, CDR2 YFSETQ. The CDR3 loop reads CASSLVVGNYNEQFF. CDR3 in DNA: TGCGCCAGCAGCTTGGTGGTGGGGAACTACAATGAGCAGTTCTTC.

The count of this clone is one. CDR3 amino acids: CASSSQRGGSYEQYF. The CDR3 DNA reads TGCGCCAGCAGCTCCCAGCGGGGGGGCTCCTACGAGCAGTACTTC. The rearrangement links TRBV4-1 to TRBJ2-7, with 10 bases matching TRBD2. The J segment lost 0 bases and the V segment lost 5 bases, leaving 4 bases of the junction unmatched. CDR1 is MGHRA, CDR2 YSYEKL, per germline. This CDR3 is built from 15 residues.

This clone was seen a single time. The J gene is TRBJ2-3, the V gene TRBV10-3; TRBD1 matches 8 bases. The CDR3 runs 14 residues. V lost 4 bases to trimming and J lost 3 bases; unmatched junction nucleotides: 3. The germline CDR1 and CDR2 sequences are ENHRY and SYGVKD. The CDR3 protein is CAISVTGETDTQYF. The CDR3 DNA is TGTGCCATCAGTGTGACAGGGGAAACAGATACGCAGTATTTT.

Only one count was recorded for this clone. The chain carries TRBV6-5 and TRBJ1-2; D is perhaps TRBD1 (6 bases). Germline V gene sequence: CDR1 MNHEY, CDR2 SVGAGI. The CDR3 has 16 residues. The V end was cut by 0 bases, the J end by 4 bases, with 15 bases between. The CDR3 nucleotides are TGTGCCAGCAGTTACTCGTCAGGGGACGCCCTCTATGGCTACACCTTC. This gives the protein CASSYSSGDALYGYTF.

J is TRBJ1-1 and V is TRBV4-1; no clear D. Germline-derived CDR1 and CDR2 are MGHRA and YSYEKL. CDR3 length: 12 residues. Trimming removed 5 bases from V and 6 bases from J, with 10 bases in between. The CDR3 loop is CASSTSNSEAFF. The CDR3 bases are TGCGCCAGCAGCACTTCCAATTCTGAAGCTTTCTTT.

This clone was recorded once. This rearrangement joins TRBV7-6 to TRBJ2-2; no firm D call. The CDR3 runs to 14 residues. Per germline, CDR1 SGHVS and CDR2 FNYEAQ. The ends were cut back, 0 bases at V and 4 bases at J, with 6 bases in the middle. The DNA of the CDR3 is TGTGCCAGCAGCTTAGCCTCAGCCACCGGGGAGCTGTTTTTT. It codes for CASSLASATGELFF.

The rearrangement uses TRBV11-3 and TRBJ2-5; 7 bases agree with TRBD1. The CDR3 spans 14 residues. The V and J ends lost 5 bases and 7 bases, in that order; junction bases with no gene match: 10. Per the germline V gene, CDR1 is SGHNT and CDR2 is YENEEA. CDR3 in DNA: TGTGCCAGCAGCCAGACAGGGTTCGACGTGACCCAGTACTTC. This codes for CASSQTGFDVTQYF.

V is TRBV19 and J is TRBJ2-7, with D perhaps given as TRBD1 or TRBD2 (5 bases each). Germline CDR1 is LNHDA and CDR2 is SQIVND (reference sequence). V shed 8 bases and J shed 1 base, with 18 bases lying between them. This CDR3 comprises 15 residues. The CDR3 region is CASGKNGDGSYEQYF. The DNA for the CDR3 is TGTGCCAGTGGAAAGAACGGGGACGGATCCTACGAGCAGTACTTC.

The chain joins TRBV28 to TRBJ1-5; no clear D. The CDR3 extends over 14 amino acids. V dropped 1 base and J dropped 3 bases, with 7 bases sitting between them. CDR1 MDHEN and CDR2 SYDVKM come from the germline V gene. In DNA, the CDR3 is TGTGCCAGCAGTTTATCACAGCTCAATCAGCCCCAGCATTTT. This sequence encodes CASSLSQLNQPQHF.

This clone has just a few counts. The chain employs TRBV7-9 and TRBJ2-1, with D perhaps TRBD2 (6 bases). Trimming pared 5 bases from V and 9 bases from J, leaving 11 bases between. The CDR3 is 12 residues long. The germline V gene has CDR1 SEHNR and CDR2 FQNEAQ (reference sequence). CDR3 amino acids: CASSRLEGEQFF. CDR3 nucleotide sequence: TGTGCCAGCAGCCGACTAGAGGGTGAGCAGTTCTTC. Full variable domain (outside the CDR3, taken from reference TRBV7-9 and TRBJ2-1): DTGVSQNPRHKITKRGQNVTFRCDPISEHNRLYWYRQTLGQGPEFLTYFQNEAQLEKSRLLSDRFSAERPKGSFSTLEIQRTEQGDSAMYLCASSRLEGEQFFGPGTRLTVL.

The chain joins TRBV27 to TRBJ1-2; no clear D. The V gene's germline CDR1 is MNHEY and CDR2 SMNVEV (reference sequence). This CDR3 is 14 amino acids long. V dropped 1 base and J dropped 7 bases, with 13 bases sitting between them. CDR3 amino acids: CASSLYGEIAGYTF. As DNA, the CDR3 is TGTGCCAGCAGTTTATATGGGGAGATAGCTGGCTACACCTTC.